Presented here are 11 T cell receptor beta chains from one specimen sequenced in a study of blood T cell repertoires in COVID-19. Profiled with immunoSEQ multiplex PCR; TCRdb holds only in-frame clones, not every one. The table has 200,000 to 300,000 clones, roughly 86% seen once; the top ten hold around 1.5%. The specimen was peripheral blood. These receptors came from a woman aged 60-75 years who had recovered from COVID-19.

The CDR3 sequence is CASSQDGGRETQYF. CDR3 DNA sequence: TGTGCCAGCAGCCAAGATGGAGGCCGGGAGACCCAGTACTTC. This chain joins TRBV3-1 (or the pseudogene TRBV3-2) and TRBJ2-5; D might be TRBD2 (5 bases). Germline V gives CDR1 LGHDT, CDR2 YNNKEL (reference sequence). The ends were cut back, 0 bases at V and 5 bases at J, with 10 bases in the middle. The CDR3 has 14 residues.

The chain recombines TRBV7-3 with TRBJ2-1; tentatively, D is TRBD2 (5 bases). The CDR3 has 11 amino acids. CDR1 SGHTA and CDR2 FQGTGA come from the germline V gene. The V end lost 4 bases, the J end lost 9 bases, and 7 bases lay between the germline ends. The DNA for the CDR3 is TGTGCCAGCAGCTCCGAGGGTGAGCAGTTCTTC. It translates to CASSSEGEQFF.

The chain recombines TRBV20-1 with TRBJ2-7; no definite D call. The CDR3 spans 11 residues. The V and J ends lost 2 bases and 6 bases respectively, with 8 bases between them. Per germline, CDR1 DFQATT and CDR2 SNEGSKA (reference sequence). CDR3 residues: CSARSPREQYF. In DNA, the CDR3 is TGCAGTGCTAGAAGTCCGCGCGAGCAGTACTTC.

The rearrangement uses TRBV7-2 and TRBJ2-7; D is unclear. Trimming cost V 5 bases and J 2 bases, with 10 bases left between them. Germline-derived CDR1 and CDR2 are SGHTA and FQGNSA. This CDR3 has 13 amino acids. CDR3 DNA sequence: TGTGCCAGCAGCACCTATGTGGCCTACGAGCAGTACTTC. This codes for CASSTYVAYEQYF.

The chain joins TRBV11-2 to TRBJ1-1; TRBD1 is a possible D gene (6 bases). Germline loops: CDR1 SGHAT, CDR2 FQNNGV. The CDR3 totals 15 residues. Trimming shortened V by 3 bases and J by 3 bases, and 14 bases separated the two germline ends. CDR3 sequence reads: CASSFTPGVYTEAFF. The CDR3 DNA reads as TGTGCCAGCAGCTTTACGCCAGGGGTCTACACTGAAGCTTTCTTT.

CDR3 protein: CASSFGQGFGYTF. CDR3 nucleotides: TGCGCCAGCAGCTTTGGACAGGGGTTTGGCTACACCTTC. V and J are TRBV5-1 and TRBJ1-2; the match to TRBD1 covers 9 bases. Germline CDR1 and CDR2: SGHRS and YFSETQ. The CDR3 is 13 amino acids. J lost 7 bases, V lost 2 bases, and 3 bases had no gene match.

J is TRBJ1-3 and V is TRBV10-1, with TRBD1 identical over 10 bases. The V gene end was trimmed by 5 bases and the J gene end by 0 bases; junction bases not matched to a gene: 13. Per germline, CDR1 WNHNN and CDR2 SYGVQD (reference sequence). There are 19 residues in the CDR3. DNA for the CDR3: TGCGCCAGCAGTTGTAGACCCGGGACAGGGGCGAGCTCTGGAAACACCATATATTTT. Translation gives CASSCRPGTGASSGNTIYF.

J is TRBJ1-2 and V is TRBV6-5; 9 positions agree with TRBD1. Per the germline V gene, CDR1 is MNHEY and CDR2 is SVGAGI. V shed 6 bases and J 4 bases; nucleotides not matched to a gene: 3. The CDR3 consists of 13 residues. The CDR3 is CASRRDRAYGYTF. DNA of the CDR3: TGTGCCAGCAGGAGGGACAGGGCCTATGGCTACACCTTC.

In DNA form, the CDR3 reads TGTGCCAGCAGTAAACAGGGGGATACTGAGCAGTTCTTC. Its protein product is CASSKQGDTEQFF. J is TRBJ2-1 and V is TRBV9; 8 nucleotides match TRBD1. CDR1 and CDR2 from the germline V gene are SGDLS and YYNGEE. The ends lost 5 bases at V and 9 bases at J; junction bases unmatched: 7. The CDR3 consists of 13 residues.

The chain recombines TRBV19 with TRBJ2-3; D gene uncertain. V was shortened by 7 bases and J by 2 bases, with 16 bases between the two germline ends. The CDR3 is 15 amino acids. Germline V lookup: CDR1 LNHDA, CDR2 SQIVND (reference sequence). As DNA, the CDR3 is TGTGCCAGTACCATGGAGCCAAATCCCACAGATACGCAGTATTTT. This codes for CASTMEPNPTDTQYF.

The V and J genes are TRBV7-8 and TRBJ1-2; a possible D gene is TRBD1 (5 bases). The germline V gene encodes CDR1 SGHVS and CDR2 FQNEAQ. The CDR3 loop spans 12 amino acids. V dropped 4 bases and J dropped 7 bases, with 10 bases sitting between them. CDR3 residues: CASSWGEGGYTF. The CDR3 bases are TGTGCCAGCAGCTGGGGGGAAGGTGGCTACACCTTC.